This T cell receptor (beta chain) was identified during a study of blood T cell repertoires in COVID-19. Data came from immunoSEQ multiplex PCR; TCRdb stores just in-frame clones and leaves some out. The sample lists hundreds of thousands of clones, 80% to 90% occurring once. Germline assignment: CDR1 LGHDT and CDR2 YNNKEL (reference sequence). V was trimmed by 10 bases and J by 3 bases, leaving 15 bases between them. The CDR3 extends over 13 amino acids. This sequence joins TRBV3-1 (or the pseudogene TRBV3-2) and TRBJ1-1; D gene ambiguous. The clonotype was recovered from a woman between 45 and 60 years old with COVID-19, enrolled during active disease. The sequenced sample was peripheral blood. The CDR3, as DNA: TGTGCCAAGCCTCCCGTGAGGGACACTGAAGCTTTCTTT. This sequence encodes CAKPPVRDTEAFF.